The text below deals with one T cell receptor (beta chain). Its specificity is unknown. Alongside CTLA-4 blockade with ipilimumab, patients with chemo-refractory metastatic non-small-cell lung cancer received focal radiation. Here immunoSEQ multiplex PCR was the method, and the copy in TCRdb shows in-frame clones only, minus some. The data contain around 130,000 clones, 80% to 90% of them singletons. This CDR3 has 15 residues. The germline V and J ends were trimmed by 5 bases and 5 bases, with 16 bases remaining between them. Looked up from germline, CDR1 is MGHDK and CDR2 is SYGVNS. This sample was taken from a study of radiotherapy plus CTLA-4 blockade in lung cancer. Study as a whole: Among enrolled patients, over 15% responded and roughly 31% achieved disease control. Study outcomes and limitations: Tumor-derived TCR clones expanded in blood after radiotherapy plus ipilimumab. Per reports, early blood T cell clone dynamics, plus interferon-beta, forecast response most strongly.

Sequences were derived from peripheral blood, sampled from a patient treated with radiotherapy plus ipilimumab. The chain recombines TRBV25-1 with TRBJ2-1; TRBD2 is a possible D gene (6 bases). This receptor was identified in a human donor with non-small cell lung cancer that progressed on radiotherapy plus ipilimumab. CDR3 loop: CASSLHGTGNNEQFF. In nucleotides, the CDR3 is TGTGCCAGCAGTCTCCACGGGACTGGGAACAATGAGCAGTTCTTC.